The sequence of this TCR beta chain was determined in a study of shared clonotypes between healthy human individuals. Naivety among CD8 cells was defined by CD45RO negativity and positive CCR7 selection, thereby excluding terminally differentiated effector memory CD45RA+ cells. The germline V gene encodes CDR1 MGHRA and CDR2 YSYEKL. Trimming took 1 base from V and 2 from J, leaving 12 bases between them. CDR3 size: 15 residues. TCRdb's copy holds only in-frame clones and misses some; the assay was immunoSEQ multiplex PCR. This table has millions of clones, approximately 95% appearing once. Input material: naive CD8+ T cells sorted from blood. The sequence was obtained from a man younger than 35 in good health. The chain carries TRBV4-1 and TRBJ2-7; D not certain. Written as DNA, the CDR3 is TGCGCCAGCAGCCAAGGAAGGGCAGGCACCTACGAGCAGTACTTC. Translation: CASSQGRAGTYEQYF.